This T cell receptor (beta chain) was identified in a study of shared clonotypes between healthy human individuals. Study at large: The plates for each donor numbered three CD4 naive, three CD4 memory, two CD8 naive and one CD8 memory.

Combination of CD45RO+ cells with CCR7-negative CD45RA+ TemRA cells was used for CD8 memory. The CDR3 has 14 residues. Germline values: CDR1 MNHEY, CDR2 SVGAGI. Trimming cost V 2 bases and J 3 bases, with 11 bases left between them. At a deep level, the assay was run. Assay used: immunoSEQ multiplex PCR; TCRdb lists only in-frame clones, some missing. The data hold some 690,000 clones, with 90% observed a single time. Input material: memory CD8+ T cells from PBMCs. Subset specified: CD45RO+ cells pooled with CCR7-negative TemRA cells. This receptor was identified in a man between 18 and 29 years old in good health. Some clones in this sample may be carry-over from other donors' samples. The chain combines TRBV6-5 with TRBJ2-7; D may be TRBD1 (6 bases). The CDR3 spells CASSYGQGSYEQYF. In DNA, the CDR3 is TGTGCCAGCAGTTACGGGCAGGGGAGCTACGAGCAGTACTTC.